This T cell receptor (beta chain) was sequenced in a study of T cell changes during pregnancy in multiple sclerosis. Data came from immunoSEQ multiplex PCR; TCRdb stores just in-frame clones and leaves some out. In the table there are 65,000 to 85,000 clones, approximately 91% of which are singletons. The CDR3 runs 18 residues. V dropped 4 bases and J dropped 11 bases, with 31 bases sitting between them. Germline values: CDR1 SGHRS, CDR2 YFSETQ. The sequence was obtained from a female donor with multiple sclerosis, enrolled in a pregnancy study. J is TRBJ2-4 and V is TRBV5-1, with D perhaps matching TRBD1 (7 bases). The sequenced sample was CD4+ T cells from peripheral blood mononuclear cells, obtained after pregnancy. This chain's CDR3 is CASSPPPFPSDYGQVQYF. The CDR3 nucleotides are TGCGCCAGCAGCCCGCCACCTTTCCCTAGCGATTACGGACAGGTTCAGTACTTC.